These T cell receptor beta chains were read from a single sample in a study of blood T cell repertoires in COVID-19. Generated by immunoSEQ multiplex PCR, the TCRdb table keeps only in-frame clones and is missing some. The sample carries 150,000 or so clones, 75% to 80% recorded once. Sequenced sample: PBMCs or T cells enriched from blood (not recorded which). The origin of the receptors is a woman between 50 and 59 years old who had recovered from COVID-19. Both conserved end residues are part of each CDR3. A D gene is named only where the DNA matches it firmly. The size entry is marked missing in some rows and otherwise reads once, few, many or a size class.

V: TRBV28; D: TRBD2; J: TRBJ2-1; size: -; CDR3: CASTFGLAGVREQFF; DNA: TGTGCCAGCACCTTTGGACTAGCGGGAGTTAGAGAGCAGTTCTTC
V: TRBV3-1/TRBV3-2; D: -; J: TRBJ1-1; size: few; CDR3: CASSQGGTHTEAFF; DNA: TGTGCCAGCAGCCAGGGGGGGACACACACTGAAGCTTTCTTT
V: TRBV4-1; D: -; J: TRBJ2-1; size: -; CDR3: CASSQRRGRGSYNEQFF; DNA: TGCGCCAGCAGCCAGAGACGGGGGAGAGGTTCCTACAATGAGCAGTTCTTC
V: TRBV29-1; D: TRBD1; J: TRBJ1-2; size: few; CDR3: CSAAAGGGYTF; DNA: TGCAGCGCAGCGGCAGGGGGAGGCTACACCTTC
V: TRBV27; D: -; J: TRBJ2-7; size: -; CDR3: CASSLRGSYEQYF; DNA: TGTGCCAGCAGCCTAAGGGGATCCTACGAGCAGTACTTC
V: TRBV7-9; D: -; J: TRBJ1-1; size: once; CDR3: CASSLLQGVNTEAFF; DNA: TGTGCCAGCAGCCTTTTACAGGGAGTGAACACTGAAGCTTTCTTT
V: TRBV11-2; D: TRBD2; J: TRBJ2-2; size: once; CDR3: CASSPTRRLAPGELFF; DNA: TGTGCCAGCAGCCCGACCCGAAGACTAGCCCCCGGGGAGCTGTTTTTT
V: TRBV2; D: TRBD2; J: TRBJ2-1; size: -; CDR3: CASTGKLAGVDNEQFF; DNA: TGTGCCAGCACTGGAAAGCTAGCGGGAGTGGACAATGAGCAGTTCTTC
V: TRBV28; D: TRBD1; J: TRBJ1-5; size: -; CDR3: CASSSGQGNQPQHF; DNA: TGTGCCAGCAGTTCAGGACAGGGCAATCAGCCCCAGCATTTT
V: TRBV6-5; D: -; J: TRBJ2-7; size: -; CDR3: CASRPLMDSLGEQYF; DNA: TGTGCCAGCAGACCACTTATGGACAGTTTGGGCGAGCAGTACTTC
V: TRBV19; D: TRBD2; J: TRBJ2-1; size: -; CDR3: CASSMVAGNEQFF; DNA: TGTGCCAGTAGTATGGTAGCGGGCAATGAGCAGTTCTTC
V: TRBV7-2; D: -; J: TRBJ1-2; size: -; CDR3: CASSLEGPGNYGYTF; DNA: TGTGCCAGCAGCTTAGAAGGTCCAGGGAACTATGGCTACACCTTC
V: TRBV10-2; D: TRBD2; J: TRBJ2-1; size: -; CDR3: CASMSGGASEQFF; DNA: TGCGCCAGCATGAGCGGGGGGGCGAGTGAGCAGTTCTTC
V: TRBV5-1; D: TRBD1; J: TRBJ1-1; size: -; CDR3: CASSLRGQTEAFF; DNA: TGCGCCAGCAGCTTGAGGGGGCAGACTGAAGCTTTCTTT
V: TRBV5-1; D: TRBD1; J: TRBJ1-1; size: -; CDR3: CASSFRQGRNTEAFF; DNA: TGCGCCAGCAGCTTTAGACAGGGGAGGAACACTGAAGCTTTCTTT
V: TRBV4-1; D: TRBD1; J: TRBJ1-1; size: -; CDR3: CASSHRQGTTHTEAFF; DNA: TGCGCCAGCAGCCATAGACAGGGGACAACACACACTGAAGCTTTCTTT
V: TRBV7-8; D: TRBD2; J: TRBJ2-7; size: -; CDR3: CASSFTSGVYEQYF; DNA: TGTGCCAGCAGCTTCACTAGCGGGGTCTACGAGCAGTACTTC
V: TRBV24-1; D: -; J: TRBJ1-2; size: -; CDR3: CATSDVAGLPNGYTF; DNA: TGTGCCACCAGTGATGTTGCGGGACTACCCAATGGCTACACCTTC
V: TRBV18; D: -; J: TRBJ2-7; size: -; CDR3: CASSPAEGGQYF; DNA: TGTGCCAGCTCACCTGCTGAGGGTGGGCAGTACTTC
V: TRBV6-6; D: -; J: TRBJ1-5; size: -; CDR3: CASSTQGGNQPQHF; DNA: TGTGCCAGCAGTACACAGGGCGGCAATCAGCCCCAGCATTTT
V: TRBV6-6; D: -; J: TRBJ2-1; size: -; CDR3: CASSRGTYSGYEQFF; DNA: TGTGCCAGCAGCCGGGGGACTTATAGCGGCTATGAGCAGTTCTTC
V: TRBV5-1; D: TRBD1; J: TRBJ1-5; size: -; CDR3: CASSLEGTGVAPQHF; DNA: TGCGCCAGCAGCTTGGAAGGGACAGGGGTCGCGCCCCAGCATTTT
V: TRBV28; D: -; J: TRBJ2-7; size: -; CDR3: CASSGTSQYF; DNA: TGTGCCAGCAGCGGGACATCGCAGTACTTC
V: TRBV5-6; D: TRBD2; J: TRBJ2-1; size: -; CDR3: CASSTGTSLVEQFF; DNA: TGTGCCAGCAGCACGGGGACTAGTCTAGTTGAGCAGTTCTTC
V: TRBV5-4; D: TRBD1; J: TRBJ1-3; size: once; CDR3: CASSLPTGHSGNTIYF; DNA: TGTGCCAGCAGCCTCCCGACAGGGCACTCTGGAAACACCATATATTTT
V: TRBV9; D: -; J: TRBJ1-6; size: -; CDR3: CASSAGEQVSLHF; DNA: TGTGCCAGCAGCGCTGGGGAACAGGTGTCCCTCCACTTT